This record looks at one T cell receptor beta chain sequence and its context. Its target is not known. After removal of 5 bases from V and 5 bases from J, the junction contained 13 bases not matched to a gene. Per the germline V gene, CDR1 is SGHAT and CDR2 is FQNNGV. The CDR3 extends over 16 amino acids. The data are from a study of T cell responses to AZD1222 COVID-19 vaccine. Looking at the study overall: Second-dose recipients at about 4 or about 12 weeks were treated as one pooled group.

Regarding the study as a whole: Researchers took repertoire samples only after the peak T cell response had come. Nearly half of the spike-specific TCRs reportedly recognize variant regions that carry no mutations. White British donors predominated, females outnumbered males, and clonal diversity was possibly underestimated.

Libraries were prepared by immunoSEQ multiplex PCR; TCRdb keeps only in-frame clonotypes and omits some of them. The data hold some 140,000 clones, with more than 85% observed a single time. V usage is TRBV11-2 and J usage is TRBJ1-1, with 8 bases aligning to TRBD1. The sample was peripheral blood, taken on day 0 of AZD1222 vaccination. The receptor comes from an adult in good health. In DNA form, the CDR3 reads TGTGCCAGCAGCCATCGGGTCAGGGGGCCGGAGACTGAAGCTTTCTTT. Translating it yields CASSHRVRGPETEAFF.